Here is one TCR beta chain with its context. This entry belongs to a study of blood T cell repertoires in COVID-19. Study summary: Sites across the United States, Italy and Spain contributed samples from acute and convalescent COVID-19. T cells, B-cell-depleted T cells, or PBMCs provided the cDNA or gDNA that served as material.

Using immunoSEQ multiplex PCR, the repertoire was profiled, and TCRdb retains in-frame clones only, with some absent. The sample holds 65,000 to 90,000 clones; over 70% are singletons and the top ten take roughly 2.5%. The receptor comes from a man aged 80 or over with active or convalescent COVID-19. The source material was peripheral blood.

In DNA form, the CDR3 reads TGTGCCAGCAGTTACAGGGGGCTCTCGTGGAATGAGCAGTTCTTC. Its translation is CASSYRGLSWNEQFF. V and J are TRBV6-5 and TRBJ2-1, with 7 bases aligning to TRBD1. V gave up 2 bases and J gave up 7 bases; unmatched junction bases: 8. Germline loops: CDR1 MNHEY, CDR2 SVGAGI. The CDR3 is 15 amino acids.